The clone carrying this T cell receptor (beta chain) was seen a handful of times. The antigen is undetermined. The sample comes from a study of spatial heterogeneity in lung cancer. General study points: The appearance of ubiquitous expanded tumor TCRs in blood was greater at resection than follow-up.

On each TCR cDNA molecule, a unique molecular identifier was present. TCRdb called the 5' RACE reads again in MiXCR, with one record for every CDR3 protein. The top ten hold 6.8% of the sample, which has just over 75,000 distinct CDR3 sequences, roughly 8% seen once. Time point: sample taken at primary tumor resection. The donors comprised about 74 untreated early-stage non-small cell lung cancer patients. Whole RNA, which was extracted from tumor, nontumor lung tissue or frozen PBMC, was sequenced without any cell sorting. The CDR3 length is 16 residues. V was trimmed by 5 bases and J by 4 bases, leaving 20 bases between them.

The source of this sequence is a male donor with early-stage non-small cell lung cancer. The rearrangement links TRBV12-3 or TRBV12-4 to TRBJ1-2; D is undetermined. Sequences were derived from PBMCs, sampled at surgery. The CDR3 reads CASSRLGRIPGYGYTF. The CDR3 DNA follows: TGTGCCAGCAGTCGGCTCGGGAGGATCCCGGGCTATGGCTACACCTTC.